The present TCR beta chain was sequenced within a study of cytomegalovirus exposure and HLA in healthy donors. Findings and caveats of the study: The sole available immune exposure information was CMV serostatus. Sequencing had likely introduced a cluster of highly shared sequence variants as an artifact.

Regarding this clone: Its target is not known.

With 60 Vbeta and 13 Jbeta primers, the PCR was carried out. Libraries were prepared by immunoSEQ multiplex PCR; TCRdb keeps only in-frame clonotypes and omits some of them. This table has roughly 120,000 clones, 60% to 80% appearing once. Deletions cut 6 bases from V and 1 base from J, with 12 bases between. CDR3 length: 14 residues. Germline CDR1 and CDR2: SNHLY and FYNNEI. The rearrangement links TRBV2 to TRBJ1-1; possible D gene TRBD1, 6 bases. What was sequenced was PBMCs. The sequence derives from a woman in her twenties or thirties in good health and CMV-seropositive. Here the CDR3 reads CASSPDSWNTEAFF. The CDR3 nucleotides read TGTGCCAGCAGCCCGGACAGCTGGAACACTGAAGCTTTCTTT.